The present T cell receptor beta chain was sequenced within a study of cytomegalovirus exposure and HLA in healthy donors. As for the study in general: An early data release held tens of millions of unique TCRs from HLA-typed donors.

Whole-study results and caveats: A later analysis showed that HLA-associated TCR beta chains had undergone more clonal expansion than equally common others. According to a later analysis, donors in an Asian-associated ancestry cluster reportedly had fewer N-insertions than the roughly 670-donor mean. The study put 160 or so TCR beta chains on its list as cytomegalovirus-associated.

This CDR3 has 15 amino acids. Between the trimmed V and J ends, which lost 3 bases and 6 bases, there was a span of 15 bases. The germline gives CDR1 SNHLY, CDR2 FYNNEI. The primer mix had 60 Vbeta and 13 Jbeta primers. Clones were sequenced by immunoSEQ multiplex PCR, and TCRdb holds only the in-frame ones, with some missing. The table records around 130,000 clones, approximately 83% of them present only once. Turning to this clone: Its antigen is as yet unknown.

The chain couples TRBV2 to TRBJ2-1, with a tentative D call TRBD2 (5 bases). Specimen: PBMCs. The clonotype comes from a girl aged 2-10 years in good health and CMV-seronegative. The CDR3 sequence is CASSDELVGGNEQFF. Written as DNA, the CDR3 is TGTGCCAGCAGTGATGAACTAGTTGGTGGCAATGAGCAGTTCTTC. The full variable domain, in which reference TRBV2 and TRBJ2-1 provide the parts outside the CDR3, is EPEVTQTPSHQVTQMGQEVILRCVPISNHLYFYWYRQILGQKVEFLVSFYNNEISEKSEIFDDQFSVERPDGSNFTLKIRSTKLEDSAMYFCASSDELVGGNEQFFGPGTRLTVL.